The clone carrying this T cell receptor (beta chain) was observed a few times. Its antigen is not identified. These data originate in a study of T cell repertoires in cytomegalovirus infection. About the study: CMV infection together with matching HLA type was indicated by public TCR beta signatures.

General study findings and limits: Dominating the ex vivo response were HLA-C-restricted CMV-specific TCR beta clonotypes. Identification of carriers of CMV plus the relevant HLA was performed using cumulative public TCR beta family frequency.

This CDR3 contains 16 residues. Trimming cost V 1 base and J 0 bases, with 12 bases left between them. TCRdb passed the reads through MiXCR, listing each CDR3 protein once. The sample holds some 390,000 distinct CDR3 sequences, roughly 18% seen once. Sequenced material: PBMCs. The chain uses TRBV12-3 or TRBV12-4 and TRBJ1-2; no reliable D call. The receptor was isolated from a human donor in good health (CMV status not recorded). Some clones in this sample may be carry-over from other donors' samples. The CDR3 sequence is CASSLERVAANYGYTF. CDR3 coding DNA: TGTGCCAGCAGTTTAGAGAGGGTGGCGGCTAACTATGGCTACACCTTC.